The 26 T cell receptor beta chains below come from one sample, sequenced in a study of T cells in localized non-small cell lung cancer. Sequenced by immunoSEQ multiplex PCR; TCRdb stores in-frame clones only, minus some. This sample has 2,700 or so clones, with around 27% found just once. Here the sequenced sample was normal lung tissue next to the tumor, taken before any cancer treatment. These receptors were taken from a woman aged 40 to 75 with stage II squamous cell lung carcinoma.

By share of the sample, this clone is medium-sized (0.01 to 0.1%). V gene TRBV11-3 combines with J gene TRBJ2-5; 9 bases fit TRBD1. V shed 5 bases, J shed 6 bases, and the junction held 10 bases outside the gene matches. Looked up from germline, CDR1 is SGHNT and CDR2 is YENEEA. There are 15 residues in the CDR3. CDR3 protein: CASSPDGQGTQTQYF. The CDR3 coding sequence is TGTGCCAGCAGCCCTGATGGACAGGGGACGCAGACCCAGTACTTC. The full variable domain, with the rest looked up from reference TRBV11-3 and TRBJ2-5, is EAGVVQSPRYKIIEKKQPVAFWCNPISGHNTLYWYLQNLGQGPELLIRYENEEAVDDSQLPKDRFSAERLKGVDSTLKIQPAELGDSAVYLCASSPDGQGTQTQYFGPGTRLLVL.

The rearrangement joins TRBV7-2 to TRBJ1-1; perhaps TRBD1 as D (6 bases). Trimming stripped 1 base from V and 5 bases from J, with 8 bases between. The germline gives CDR1 SGHTA, CDR2 FQGNSA. The CDR3 has 13 amino acids. The CDR3 region has the DNA TGTGCCAGCAGCTTAGTAACAGGGACTGAAGCTTTCTTT. Translation gives CASSLVTGTEAFF.

This clone occurred a few times. This chain joins TRBV4-3 and TRBJ2-3, with D unresolved. V was clipped by 2 bases and J by 6 bases, with 12 bases between them. From germline, CDR1 is LGHNA and CDR2 YSLEER. The CDR3 runs 14 residues. The CDR3 spells CASSQRALADTQYF. The CDR3 bases are TGCGCCAGCAGCCAACGGGCCCTGGCGGATACGCAGTATTTT.

This chain uses TRBV19 with TRBJ2-1; D is uncertain. Trimming removed 7 bases at V and 0 bases at J, with 13 bases between. CDR1 and CDR2 (germline): LNHDA, SQIVND (reference sequence). The CDR3 runs to 15 residues. CDR3 DNA: TGTGCCAGTAACGTGGAACGCGGCTCCTACAATGAGCAGTTCTTC. This sequence encodes CASNVERGSYNEQFF.

This clone was seen a handful of times. The V and J genes are TRBV6-8 and TRBJ1-2, with no clear D. CDR1 is MNHGY and CDR2 is SAAAGT in the germline V gene. The V end lost 7 bases, the J end lost 7 bases, and 16 bases lay between the germline ends. CDR3 length: 13 amino acids. The CDR3 spells CASTLPTFGGYTF. The DNA for the CDR3 is TGTGCCAGCACCCTGCCGACATTTGGTGGCTACACCTTC.

Judged by abundance, this clone is medium-sized. The chain is built from TRBV6-8 and TRBJ2-2, with TRBD1 matching 7 bases. CDR3 size: 15 residues. The V and J ends lost 8 bases and 3 bases, in that order; junction bases with no gene match: 9. Germline V gene lookup returns CDR1 MNHGY and CDR2 SAAAGT. The CDR3 coding sequence is TGTGCCAGCCAACCGACAGGGTACGACACCGGGGAGCTGTTTTTT. Encoded protein: CASQPTGYDTGELFF.

This clone was seen more than once but under ten times. This chain joins TRBV18 and TRBJ1-2; no clear D gene. V lost 2 bases and J 2 bases, leaving 15 bases between the germline ends. In germline, CDR1 is KGHSH, CDR2 LQKENI. The CDR3 loop spans 16 amino acids. The CDR3 coding sequence is TGTGCCAGCTCACCATCCCGCGGGTCCCAAAACTATGGCTACACCTTC. Protein product: CASSPSRGSQNYGYTF.

This clone was seen only a few times. The V gene is TRBV6-8, the J gene TRBJ2-2, with D possibly being TRBD2 (5 bases). Trimming removed 7 bases from V and 1 base from J, with 10 bases in between. From germline, CDR1 is MNHGY and CDR2 SAAAGT. The CDR3 runs to 14 residues. CDR3 in amino acids: CASTQGRNTGELFF. In nucleotides, the CDR3 is TGTGCCAGCACCCAAGGGAGGAACACCGGGGAGCTGTTTTTT.

This clone has just one count. The chain carries TRBV28 and TRBJ2-7, with 7 bases lining up with TRBD2. The junction had 10 bases not matched to a gene; V was cut back by 3 bases and J by 5 bases. The germline V gene has CDR1 MDHEN and CDR2 SYDVKM. This CDR3 has 15 residues. The CDR3 protein is CASSFPASGRNEQYF. The CDR3 coding sequence is TGTGCCAGCAGTTTTCCGGCTAGCGGAAGGAACGAGCAGTACTTC.

The V and J genes are TRBV28 and TRBJ1-1; D is ambiguous. Trimming stripped 9 bases from V and 1 base from J, with 9 bases between. CDR3 length: 12 amino acids. Germline CDR1 is MDHEN and CDR2 is SYDVKM. The CDR3 coding sequence is TGTGCCAGTCAGGTGCGGAACACTGAAGCTTTCTTT. Protein product: CASQVRNTEAFF. Full variable domain (missing parts from reference TRBV28 and TRBJ1-1): DVKVTQSSRYLVKRTGEKVFLECVQDMDHENMFWYRQDPGLGLRLIYFSYDVKMKEKGDIPEGYSVSREKKERFSLILESASTNQTSMYLCASQVRNTEAFFGQGTRLTVV.

In this sample, this clone is medium-sized. This chain uses TRBV11-3 with TRBJ2-1; TRBD2 matches at 8 bases. With V trimmed by 5 bases and J by 0 bases, 3 bases remained unmatched. Germline CDR1 reads SGHNT; CDR2 reads YENEEA. This CDR3 contains 15 residues. CDR3 coding DNA: TGTGCCAGCAGCGCACTAGCGGCCTCCTACAATGAGCAGTTCTTC. Translated, it gives CASSALAASYNEQFF.

This clone turned up a few times. The V gene is TRBV6-8, the J gene TRBJ1-5; TRBD1 might be the D (5 bases). Germline loops: CDR1 MNHGY, CDR2 SAAAGT. This CDR3 has 13 amino acids. Deletions cut 10 bases from V and 5 bases from J, with 15 bases between. CDR3 sequence (DNA): TGTGCCACGTCGTCCTCCAGGGATCAGCCCCAGCATTTT. Translating gives CATSSSRDQPQHF.

The chain carries TRBV6-8 and TRBJ2-1; D perhaps matches TRBD1 (7 bases). The CDR3 consists of 19 residues. The V end lost 1 base, the J end lost 5 bases, and 24 bases lay between the germline ends. The germline CDR1 and CDR2 sequences are MNHGY and SAAAGT. The CDR3 nucleotides read TGTGCCAGCAGTTACTGGGGGGACAGCGGAGGGGCGAGGCACAATGAGCAGTTCTTC. Protein: CASSYWGDSGGARHNEQFF.

This clone has more than one count but fewer than ten. The chain uses TRBV11-3 and TRBJ2-1; D might be TRBD2 (5 bases). Germline V gene data show CDR1 as SGHNT and CDR2 as YENEEA. V was cut by 5 bases and J by 1 base, with 12 bases left in between. This CDR3 spans 15 amino acids. CDR3 coding DNA: TGTGCCAGCAGCCTTGAGGGAGCGTCCTACAATGAGCAGTTCTTC. This encodes CASSLEGASYNEQFF. Drawing the rest from reference TRBV11-3 and TRBJ2-1, the complete variable domain is EAGVVQSPRYKIIEKKQPVAFWCNPISGHNTLYWYLQNLGQGPELLIRYENEEAVDDSQLPKDRFSAERLKGVDSTLKIQPAELGDSAVYLCASSLEGASYNEQFFGPGTRLTVL.

The chain is built from TRBV7-2 and TRBJ2-3, with a tentative D call TRBD1 (6 bases). The CDR3 is made up of 13 amino acids. Trimming cost V 4 bases and J 4 bases, with 9 bases left between them. Germline loops: CDR1 SGHTA, CDR2 FQGNSA. The CDR3 sequence: CASSSRGPDTQYF. The CDR3 DNA follows: TGTGCCAGCAGCTCCAGGGGACCAGATACGCAGTATTTT.

The genes are TRBV19 and TRBJ2-1; 7 bases line up with TRBD2. Germline V CDR1 and CDR2: LNHDA, SQIVND (reference sequence). The V and J ends lost 6 bases and 10 bases, in that order; junction bases with no gene match: 12. The CDR3 contains 14 residues. The CDR3 nucleotides are TGTGCCAGTAGGCCGGGACTAACCTTGGAGGAGCAGTTCTTC. Residues: CASRPGLTLEEQFF.

This clone occurred a few times. The chain combines TRBV18 with TRBJ2-7; D gene ambiguous. Trimming pared 2 bases from V and 0 bases from J, leaving 8 bases between. The germline CDR1 and CDR2 sequences are KGHSH and LQKENI. CDR3 length equals 14 residues. CDR3 sequence: CASSPNRISYEQYF. The DNA of the CDR3 is TGTGCCAGCTCACCAAACAGAATCTCCTACGAGCAGTACTTC.

The genes are TRBV29-1 and TRBJ1-5, with D maybe TRBD1 (6 bases). This CDR3 spans 14 amino acids. Trimming shortened V by 3 bases and J by 6 bases, and 15 bases separated the two germline ends. Germline V gene lookup returns CDR1 SQVTM and CDR2 ANQGSEA. The CDR3 loop reads CSVDAGAVGQPQHF. The CDR3 DNA reads as TGCAGCGTTGACGCGGGGGCCGTGGGTCAGCCCCAGCATTTT. The full variable domain, its missing parts supplied by reference TRBV29-1 and TRBJ1-5, is SAVISQKPSRDICQRGTSLTIQCQVDSQVTMMFWYRQQPGQSLTLIATANQGSEATYESGFVIDKFPISRPNLTFSTLTVSNMSPEDSSIYLCSVDAGAVGQPQHFGDGTRLSIL.

The rearrangement joins TRBV6-8 to TRBJ1-1; a possible D gene is TRBD1 (5 bases). The germline gives CDR1 MNHGY, CDR2 SAAAGT. The CDR3 runs 14 residues. Trimming took off 10 bases at V and 0 bases at J, with 15 bases between the two ends. The CDR3 region is CAISIDSMNTEAFF. The CDR3 nucleotides are TGTGCCATCAGCATAGACAGCATGAACACTGAAGCTTTCTTT.

The genes are TRBV28 and TRBJ1-5, with 11 bases fitting TRBD1. The CDR3 extends over 14 amino acids. CDR1 is MDHEN, CDR2 SYDVKM, per germline. V gave up 2 bases and J gave up 9 bases; unmatched junction bases: 3. The chain's CDR3 is CASSLGTGGPPQHF. CDR3 nucleotide sequence: TGTGCCAGCAGTTTAGGGACAGGGGGTCCGCCCCAGCATTTT.

The V gene is TRBV6-8, the J gene TRBJ1-3; TRBD1 might be the D (6 bases). Trimming removed 4 bases from V and 0 bases from J, with 7 bases in between. Germline loops: CDR1 MNHGY, CDR2 SAAAGT. This CDR3 spans 14 amino acids. The CDR3 region has the DNA TGTGCCAGCAGTTCGACAGGCTCTGGAAACACCATATATTTT. This encodes CASSSTGSGNTIYF.

The chain joins TRBV23-1 to TRBJ1-5, with D perhaps TRBD1 (6 bases). TRBV23-1 is identified as an open reading frame with a role that is uncertain. Trimming took off 6 bases at V and 5 bases at J, with 11 bases between the two ends. The CDR3 is made up of 13 amino acids. The CDR3: CASSLKGDQPQHF. CDR3 nucleotides: TGCGCCAGCAGCTTGAAGGGGGATCAGCCCCAGCATTTT.

V usage is TRBV28 and J usage is TRBJ1-3, with D maybe TRBD1 (6 bases). Trimming removed 2 bases at V and 5 bases at J, with 13 bases between. The CDR3 runs 15 residues. Germline-derived CDR1 and CDR2 are MDHEN and SYDVKM. This CDR3 reads CASSLIKGERNTIYF. The CDR3 nucleotides are TGTGCCAGCAGTTTAATTAAGGGGGAGAGAAACACCATATATTTT.

The chain has TRBV5-1 and TRBJ1-1, with D possibly matching TRBD1 (6 bases). The V gene lost 0 bases and the J gene lost 1 base, with 10 bases spanning the gap. CDR3 length equals 15 residues. Germline assignment: CDR1 SGHRS and CDR2 YFSETQ. The CDR3 spells CASSLVKGGNTEAFF. The CDR3 region has the DNA TGCGCCAGCAGCTTGGTTAAGGGGGGGAACACTGAAGCTTTCTTT.

This clone was observed a single time. In DNA form, the CDR3 reads TGTGCTAGTGGTCCGCGGACAGGATCGAAGGATGGGGGGTGGAACACTGAAGCTTTCTTT. Translated: CASGPRTGSKDGGWNTEAFF. This chain joins TRBV12-5 and TRBJ1-1; 7 bases match TRBD1. The CDR3 covers 20 residues. Germline CDR1 and CDR2: LGHNT and FRNRAP. The J segment lost 1 base and the V segment lost 5 bases, leaving 22 bases of the junction unmatched.

The chain is built from TRBV15 and TRBJ2-1; TRBD2 might be the D (6 bases). V dropped 0 bases and J dropped 1 base, with 16 bases sitting between them. CDR1 and CDR2 from the germline V gene are LNHNV and YYDKDF (reference sequence). The CDR3 consists of 18 residues. CDR3 loop: CATSRDPLNAGSYNEQFF. The DNA of the CDR3 is TGTGCCACCAGCAGAGACCCCCTAAACGCGGGGTCCTACAATGAGCAGTTCTTC.